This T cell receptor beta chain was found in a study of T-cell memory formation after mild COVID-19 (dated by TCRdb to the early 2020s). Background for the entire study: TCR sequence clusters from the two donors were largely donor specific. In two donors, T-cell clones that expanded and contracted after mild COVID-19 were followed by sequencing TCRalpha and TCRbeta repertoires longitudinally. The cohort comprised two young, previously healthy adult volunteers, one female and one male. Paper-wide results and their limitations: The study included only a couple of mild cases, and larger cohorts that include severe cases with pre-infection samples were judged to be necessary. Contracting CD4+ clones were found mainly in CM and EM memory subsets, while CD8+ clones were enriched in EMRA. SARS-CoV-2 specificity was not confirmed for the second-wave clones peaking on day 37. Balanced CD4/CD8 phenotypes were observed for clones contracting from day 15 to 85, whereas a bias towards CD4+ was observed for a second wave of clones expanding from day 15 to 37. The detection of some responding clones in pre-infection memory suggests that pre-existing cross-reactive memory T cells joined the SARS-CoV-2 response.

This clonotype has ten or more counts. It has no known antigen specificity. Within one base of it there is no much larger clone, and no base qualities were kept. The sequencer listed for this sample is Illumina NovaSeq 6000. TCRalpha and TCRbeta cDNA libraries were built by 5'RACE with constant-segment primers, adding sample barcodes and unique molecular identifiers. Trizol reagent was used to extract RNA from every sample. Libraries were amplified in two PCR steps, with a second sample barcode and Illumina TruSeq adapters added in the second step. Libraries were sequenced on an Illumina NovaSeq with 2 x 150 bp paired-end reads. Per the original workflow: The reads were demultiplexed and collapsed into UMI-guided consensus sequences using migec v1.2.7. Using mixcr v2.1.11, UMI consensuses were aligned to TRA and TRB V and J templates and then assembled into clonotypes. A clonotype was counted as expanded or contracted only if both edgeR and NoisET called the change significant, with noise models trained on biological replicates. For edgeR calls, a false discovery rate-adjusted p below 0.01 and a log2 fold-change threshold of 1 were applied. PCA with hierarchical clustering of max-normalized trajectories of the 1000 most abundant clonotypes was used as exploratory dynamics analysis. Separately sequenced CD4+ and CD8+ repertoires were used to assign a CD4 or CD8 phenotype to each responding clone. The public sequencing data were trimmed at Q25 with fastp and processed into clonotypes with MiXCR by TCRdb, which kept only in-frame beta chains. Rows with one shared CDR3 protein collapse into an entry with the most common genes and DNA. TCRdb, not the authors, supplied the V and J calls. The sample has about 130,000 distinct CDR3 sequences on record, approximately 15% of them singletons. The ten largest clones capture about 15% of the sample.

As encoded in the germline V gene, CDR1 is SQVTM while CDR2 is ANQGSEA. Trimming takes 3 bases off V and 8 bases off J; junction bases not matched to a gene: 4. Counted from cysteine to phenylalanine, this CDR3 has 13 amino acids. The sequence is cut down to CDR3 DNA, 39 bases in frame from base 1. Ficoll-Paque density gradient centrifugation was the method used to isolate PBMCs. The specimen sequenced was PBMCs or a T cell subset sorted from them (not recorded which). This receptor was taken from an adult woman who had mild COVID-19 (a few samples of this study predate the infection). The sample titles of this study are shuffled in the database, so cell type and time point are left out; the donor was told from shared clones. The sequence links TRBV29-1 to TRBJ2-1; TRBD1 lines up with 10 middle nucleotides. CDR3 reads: CSVEGQGWHEQFF. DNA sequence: TGCAGCGTTGAGGGACAGGGGTGGCATGAGCAGTTCTTC.